This TCR beta chain came from a study of blood T cell repertoires in COVID-19. About the study: Acute and convalescent COVID-19 specimens originated in the United States, Italy and Spain.

Between the trimmed V and J ends, which lost 6 bases and 9 bases, there was a span of 14 bases. This CDR3 is built from 13 residues. Germline values: CDR1 KGHDR, CDR2 SFDVKD. Original analysis: The assay estimated nucleated cells by amplifying reference gene primers. The assay was immunoSEQ multiplex PCR, and TCRdb's table has in-frame clones only and misses some. V and J calls plus clone size are reproduced from that table; the DNA served to infer D and trimming. The data hold 95,000 to 100,000 clones, with over 70% observed a single time. The sample taken for sequencing was peripheral blood. This clonotype originated in a woman aged 80 or over with acute or convalescent COVID-19. This chain uses TRBV24-1 with TRBJ1-5; perhaps TRBD1 as D (6 bases). The CDR3 is CATSQQGFGPQHF. The CDR3 DNA reads as TGTGCCACCAGTCAACAGGGTTTTGGGCCCCAGCATTTT.